What follows describes a single TCR beta chain. The CDR3 consists of 16 residues. V was pared by 3 bases and J by 2 bases, with 16 bases between. CDR1 is KGHSH and CDR2 is LQKENI in the germline V gene. This entry is derived from a study of blood T cell repertoires in COVID-19. The protocol was immunoSEQ multiplex PCR, while the TCRdb copy is restricted to in-frame clones and leaves out a portion. The sample lists around 620,000 clones, 85% to 90% occurring once. This chain links TRBV18 with TRBJ2-5; D is uncertain. This TCR derives from a young woman with acute or convalescent COVID-19. The specimen was peripheral blood. The CDR3 is CASSPAESGSQETQYF. CDR3 nucleotide sequence: TGTGCCAGCTCACCGGCCGAGTCAGGATCTCAAGAGACCCAGTACTTC.